This T cell receptor beta chain was retrieved from a study of cytomegalovirus exposure and HLA in healthy donors (dated by TCRdb to about 2017). Background for the entire study: According to an earlier analysis of 587 of the donors, some 170 million T cells yielded 95 million to 140 million unique TCR beta sequences and 276 Gb of sequence data. Roughly 300 gigabases of sequencing data and around 90 million unique TCR sequences made up an early release that covered about 640 HLA-typed donors. Of the approximately 400 genotyped donors, roughly 80% fell in the genetic ancestry cluster associated with self-reported Caucasian donors. The study aimed to test whether signatures of past pathogen exposure could be identified by cataloging public T cell receptors. The T cell repertoires of under 700 subjects were profiled by immunosequencing and related to cytomegalovirus serostatus. Besides the first cohort of about 730 subjects, a separate validation cohort made up of 95 to 150 different subjects was used. To predict cytomegalovirus infection status, the study brought together high-throughput TCR immunosequencing, statistical association of individual TCRs with disease status, and machine learning. To study patterns of TCR occurrence, a later analysis re-analyzed previously published TCR beta repertoires from around 660 donors and added high-resolution HLA genotyping. In the later analysis, no new phenotypic data were used to find candidate immune exposures; instead, reliance was placed on TCR beta sequences and their occurrence across donors. An earlier analysis of around 580 of the donors used high-throughput TCR beta sequencing to judge whether each TCR beta V gene segment behaved as functional or pseudogenic. Alongside the repertoire data, information on donor age, sex, ethnicity and CMV serostatus was compiled. A later genetic analysis took genome-wide SNP genotypes for about three fifths of the roughly 670 donors and used that subset as a discovery cohort. Every discovery cohort repertoire had been produced on one sequencing platform. Class I and class II HLA loci were covered by the typing at four-digit resolution. Typing coverage differed by locus: A, B, C, DRB1 and DQB1 were typed in about 620-630 donors, DQA1 in roughly 510, DPA1 in 600 to 610, and DPB1 in approximately 450. Four to six DR-DQ haplotypes were handled as single units for association and clustering because linkage in the cohort was strong. Across approximately 420 genotyped donors of the cohort, an average of approximately 200,000 unique TCR beta nucleotide sequences per donor were sequenced, and 15% to 20% of those sequences were non-productive.

CDR1 and CDR2 (MDHEN, SYDVKM) derive from the germline V gene. From the cysteine up to the phenylalanine, the CDR3 has a length of 15 residues. The read is trimmed to its CDR3 DNA, 45 bases read in frame from base 1. V drops 8 bases and J drops 4 bases, leaving 17 bases in between. To note about this clone: What this receptor recognizes is not known. Qualities for individual bases were not recorded, and no much larger clone is one base off.

The cohort comprised some 680 healthy bone marrow donors. At the time of sampling, all cohort members were nominally healthy, though unrecorded immune exposures were likely present. The donor was CMV seropositive and belonged to the group of more than 250 seropositive cohort members. Every donor gave a peripheral blood sample, and the peripheral blood mononuclear cells from that sample were used for TCR beta sequencing. The Qiagen DNeasy Blood Extraction Kit was used to extract genomic DNA from the blood cell samples. What the authors observed across the whole study: An association between a missense DCLRE1C variant and V-gene and J-gene trimming of TCR beta chains was found in a later genetic analysis and replicated in an independent cohort. According to a later analysis, parvovirus B19, influenza, CMV and Epstein-Barr virus appeared linked to several top co-occurrence clusters. In an earlier analysis of approximately 590 of the donors, most TCR beta V segments were observed in productive rearrangements about 90% or about 30% of the time, broadly matching IMGT annotations. Across donors, most TCR sequences were observed very rarely, whereas some public TCRs were present in many individuals. According to a later analysis, most CMV-associated TCR beta chains appeared to be HLA-restricted, and the HLA associations seemed to be driven largely by CMV exposure. A cluster of highly shared sequence variants was judged likely to represent a technical artifact of the sequencing pipeline. A later analysis associated about 17,000 TCR beta sequences with specific HLA alleles at a false discovery rate of 0.05. The 87-base-pair reads could not distinguish some IMGT-functional V segments, including TRBV6-2 and TRBV6-3, so those segments were excluded. In the study, 150 to 200 TCR beta chains were listed as associated with cytomegalovirus. The classifier was reported to diagnose cytomegalovirus status with high specificity and sensitivity in both the original and validation cohorts. A later genetic analysis reported fewer N-insertions in productive TCRs among donors in an Asian-associated ancestry cluster than the approximately 670-donor mean. Correlated functional status among segregating V segments might reflect linkage disequilibrium, but an unknown experimental factor could not be ruled out. It was suggested by the authors that the approach could potentially be generalized to other disease states and immunological phenotypes. Presence/absence analyses assumed roughly uniform sequencing depth across donors, an assumption that may not hold. When HLA alleles, especially DR and DQ, strongly co-occurred, TCR associations were difficult to assign to individual alleles. The cohort was sequenced for TCR beta chains only, and without alpha or paired-chain data the features that could be detected were limited. Because HLA typing was missing for some donors at each locus, association tests included only the typed subset. The only immune exposure information available for the cohort was CMV serostatus. A later analysis found that HLA-associated TCR beta chains were more clonally expanded and had lower generation probabilities than equally common non-associated chains. A few of the identified cytomegalovirus-associated TCR beta chains were confirmed in vitro to be specific for cytomegalovirus antigens. In a later analysis, the rate of TCR association differed among HLA loci, with DRB1 alleles having the most associated TCRs and HLA-C alleles having the fewest. A further reported finding was that TCR beta sequences accurately predicted the HLA-A and HLA-B alleles for most subjects in the first cohort. Because counts were too low, under 20 rarely observed V segments, including chromosome 9 orphons, were left out of the earlier analysis of 587 of the donors.

To prepare the library, the immunoSEQ multiplex PCR assay was applied. A mixture of 60 forward primers for TCR Vbeta segments and 13 reverse primers for TCR Jbeta segments was used in the multiplex PCR. The CDR3 region of rearranged TCR beta genes was amplified from genomic DNA with a multiplex PCR assay. The Illumina HiSeq System was used to sequence the amplified TCR beta libraries as 87-base-pair reads. In the paper's pipeline: A later analysis tallied roughly 80 million unique TCR beta chains across the 666 repertoires, and around 10 million of those chains were shared by two or more donors. Raw reads were error-corrected and collapsed into unique sequences by a nearest-neighbor algorithm in which closely related sequences were merged to remove PCR and sequencing errors. Alignment of CDR3 sequences to IMGT reference sequences was used to assign V, D and J gene segments. For a sequence to be retained, a match of at least six nucleotides to both a V gene segment and a J gene segment was required. A rearrangement counted as productive if the CDR3 had no stop codons and remained in frame with V and J, and every other rearrangement counted as non-productive. Following IMGT convention, CDR3 was defined as the stretch from the second conserved V-encoded cysteine to the conserved J-encoded phenylalanine. In an earlier analysis of more than 550 of the donors, sequences lacking an unambiguous match to a single V gene segment were excluded. In an earlier analysis of a few hundred of the donors, a V segment was called functional when productive rearrangements were above 56.7%, and segregating when the standard deviation between donors exceeded 5%. A statistical classification framework was developed to diagnose cytomegalovirus status using the catalog of TCR beta chain sequences. In a later analysis, V and J genes were assigned by comparing TCR nucleotide sequences against IMGT/GENE-DB human TR gene sequences. In a later analysis, CDR3 sequences and most-parsimonious VDJ recombination scenarios were assigned using the TCRdist pipeline. In a later analysis, each TCR beta chain was defined by its CDR3 amino acid sequence together with its V-gene family, and reads without a unique V-gene family were excluded. As a way to deal with suspected cross-contamination and a sequencing artifact, a later analysis dropped under 600 nucleotide sequences that were highly shared and had low generation probability. In a later analysis, a clonal expansion index was calculated for each public chain from normalized within-repertoire ranks of inferred template counts. A later analysis computed generation probabilities with a VDJ recombination model fitted to out-of-frame rearrangements, and checked the results against IGoR. A later analysis scored TCR-TCR, TCR-HLA and TCR-CMV co-occurrence with hypergeometric tests, applying a repertoire-size bias correction to TCR pairs. A later analysis estimated false discovery rates by permuting HLA or CMV assignments 20 times. In a later analysis, co-occurring TCRs were grouped using DBSCAN, and TCRdist sequence similarity was added for clustering within HLA-allele-positive subsets. Repertoires with fewer than 30,000 or more than 120,000 public chains were left out of co-occurrence clustering, as were a handful of repertoires with anomalous nucleotide sharing. The table was pulled from immuneACCESS by TCRdb, which kept in-frame rearrangements only. Such tables lose some clones; where checked, under half of the loss comes from unresolved V genes, and the rest has no known cause. V and J calls and clone size are copied from that table; D and trimming were computed from the DNA. This sample gives about 210,000 clones in total; about 80% of them show up just once. Approximately 14% of the sample is taken by the ten largest.

Sequenced sample: PBMCs. Recombination joined TRBV28 with TRBJ2-2; TRBD1 is possibly the D segment (5 matching bases). This TCR derives from a woman aged 25-40 years in good health and CMV-seropositive. The sequenced DNA is TGTGCCAGCCTAGAGAGACAGTTTGGCACCGGGGAGCTGTTTTTT. Translated, it reads CASLERQFGTGELFF.